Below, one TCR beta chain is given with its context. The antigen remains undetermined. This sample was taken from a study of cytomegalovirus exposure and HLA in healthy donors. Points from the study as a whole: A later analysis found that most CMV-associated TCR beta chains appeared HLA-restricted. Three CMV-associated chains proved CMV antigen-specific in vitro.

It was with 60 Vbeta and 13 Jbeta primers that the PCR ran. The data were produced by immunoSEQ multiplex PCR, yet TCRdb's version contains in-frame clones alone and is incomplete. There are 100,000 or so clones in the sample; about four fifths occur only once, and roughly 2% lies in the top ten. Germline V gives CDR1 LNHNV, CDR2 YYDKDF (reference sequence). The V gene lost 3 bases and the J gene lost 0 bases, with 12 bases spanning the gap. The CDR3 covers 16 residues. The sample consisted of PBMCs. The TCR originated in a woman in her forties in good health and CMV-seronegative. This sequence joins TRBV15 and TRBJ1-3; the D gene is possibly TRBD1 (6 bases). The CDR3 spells CATSRGGGSSGNTIYF. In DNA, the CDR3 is TGTGCCACCAGCAGGGGCGGGGGCAGCTCTGGAAACACCATATATTTT.